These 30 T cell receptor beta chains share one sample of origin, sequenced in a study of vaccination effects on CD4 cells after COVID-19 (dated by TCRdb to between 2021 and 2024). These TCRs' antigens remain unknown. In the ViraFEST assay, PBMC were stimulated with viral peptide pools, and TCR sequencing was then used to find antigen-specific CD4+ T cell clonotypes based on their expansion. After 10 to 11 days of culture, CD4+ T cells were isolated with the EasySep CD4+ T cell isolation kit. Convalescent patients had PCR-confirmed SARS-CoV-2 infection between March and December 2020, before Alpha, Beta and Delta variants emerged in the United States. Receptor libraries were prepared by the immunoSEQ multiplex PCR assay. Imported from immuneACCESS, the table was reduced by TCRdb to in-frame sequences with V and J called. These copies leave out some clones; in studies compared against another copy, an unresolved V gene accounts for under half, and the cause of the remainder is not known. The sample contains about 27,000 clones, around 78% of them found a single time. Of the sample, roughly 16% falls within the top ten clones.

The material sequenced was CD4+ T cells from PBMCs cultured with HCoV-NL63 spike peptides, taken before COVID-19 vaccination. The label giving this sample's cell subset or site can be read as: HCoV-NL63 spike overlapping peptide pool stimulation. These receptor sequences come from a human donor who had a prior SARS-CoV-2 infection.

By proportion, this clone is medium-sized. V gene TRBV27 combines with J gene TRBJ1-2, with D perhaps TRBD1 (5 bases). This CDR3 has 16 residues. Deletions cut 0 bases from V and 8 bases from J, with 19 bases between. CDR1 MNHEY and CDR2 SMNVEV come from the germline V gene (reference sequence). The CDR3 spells CASSLSGVGGTLGYTF. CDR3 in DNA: TGTGCCAGCAGTTTATCGGGGGTTGGTGGGACCCTGGGCTACACCTTC.

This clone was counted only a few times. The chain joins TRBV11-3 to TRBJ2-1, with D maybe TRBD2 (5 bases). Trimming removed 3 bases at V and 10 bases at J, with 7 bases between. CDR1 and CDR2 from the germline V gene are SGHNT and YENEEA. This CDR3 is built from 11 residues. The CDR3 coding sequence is TGTGCCAGCAGCTTTCGGGGAGAGCAGTTCTTC. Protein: CASSFRGEQFF.

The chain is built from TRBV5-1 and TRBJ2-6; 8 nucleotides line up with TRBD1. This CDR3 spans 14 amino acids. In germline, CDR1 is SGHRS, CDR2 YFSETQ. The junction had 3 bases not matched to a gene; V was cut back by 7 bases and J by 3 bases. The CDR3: CASVDRGGANVLTF. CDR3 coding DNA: TGCGCCAGCGTCGACAGGGGTGGGGCCAACGTCCTGACTTTC.

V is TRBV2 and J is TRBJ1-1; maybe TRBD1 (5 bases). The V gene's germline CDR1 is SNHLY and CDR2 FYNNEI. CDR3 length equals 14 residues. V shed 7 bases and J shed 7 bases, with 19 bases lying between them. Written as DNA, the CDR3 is TGTGCCAGCACGTTAGACTCGCCCGGGGGTGAAGCTTTCTTT. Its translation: CASTLDSPGGEAFF.

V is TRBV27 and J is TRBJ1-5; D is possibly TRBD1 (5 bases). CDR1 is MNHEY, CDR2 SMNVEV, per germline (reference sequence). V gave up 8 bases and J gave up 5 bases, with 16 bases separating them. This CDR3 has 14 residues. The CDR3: CASEERQTDQPQHF. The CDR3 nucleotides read TGTGCCAGCGAAGAACGACAGACCGATCAGCCCCAGCATTTT.

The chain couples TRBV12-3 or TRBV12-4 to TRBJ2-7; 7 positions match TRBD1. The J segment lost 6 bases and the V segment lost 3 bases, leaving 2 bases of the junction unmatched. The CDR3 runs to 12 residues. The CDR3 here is CASSFDRVEQYF. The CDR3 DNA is TGTGCCAGCAGTTTTGACAGGGTCGAGCAGTACTTC.

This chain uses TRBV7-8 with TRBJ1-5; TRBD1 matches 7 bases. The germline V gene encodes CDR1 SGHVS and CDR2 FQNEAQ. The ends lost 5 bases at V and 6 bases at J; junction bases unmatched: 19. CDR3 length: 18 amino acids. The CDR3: CASSRGRAGAGGFQPQHF. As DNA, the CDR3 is TGTGCCAGCAGCCGCGGTAGGGCGGGGGCAGGGGGTTTTCAGCCCCAGCATTTT.

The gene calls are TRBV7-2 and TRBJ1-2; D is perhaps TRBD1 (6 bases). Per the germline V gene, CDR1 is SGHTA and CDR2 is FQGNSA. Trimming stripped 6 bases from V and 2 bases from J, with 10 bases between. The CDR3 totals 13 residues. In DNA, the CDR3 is TGTGCCAGCAGTTTCGACAGGAACTATGGCTACACCTTC. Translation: CASSFDRNYGYTF. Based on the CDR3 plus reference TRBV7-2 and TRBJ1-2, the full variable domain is GAGVSQSPSNKVTEKGKDVELRCDPISGHTALYWYRQSLGQGLEFLIYFQGNSAPDKSGLPSDRFSAERTGGSVSTLTIQRTQQEDSAVYLCASSFDRNYGYTFGSGTRLTVV.

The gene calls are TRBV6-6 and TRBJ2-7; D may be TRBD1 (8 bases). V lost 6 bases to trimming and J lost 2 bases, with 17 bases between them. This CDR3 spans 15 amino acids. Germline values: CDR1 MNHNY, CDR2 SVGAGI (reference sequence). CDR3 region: CASSLGQGGPYEQYF. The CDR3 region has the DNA TGTGCCAGCAGCCTCGGACAGGGAGGGCCCTACGAGCAGTACTTC.

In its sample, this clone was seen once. This CDR3 is CASSTAGTSLKAFF. DNA of the CDR3: TGTGCCAGTAGTACCGCCGGGACAAGCCTTAAAGCTTTCTTT. The J gene is TRBJ1-1, the V gene TRBV19, with a tentative D call TRBD1 (6 bases). Germline values: CDR1 LNHDA, CDR2 SQIVND (reference sequence). The CDR3 consists of 14 residues. V lost 4 bases to trimming and J lost 9 bases, with 18 bases between them.

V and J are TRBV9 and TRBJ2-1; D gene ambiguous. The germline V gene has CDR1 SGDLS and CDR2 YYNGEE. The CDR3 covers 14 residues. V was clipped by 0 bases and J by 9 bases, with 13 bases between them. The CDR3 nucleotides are TGTGCCAGCAGCGTAGACCCCGGATGGAGTGAGCAGTTCTTC. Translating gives CASSVDPGWSEQFF.

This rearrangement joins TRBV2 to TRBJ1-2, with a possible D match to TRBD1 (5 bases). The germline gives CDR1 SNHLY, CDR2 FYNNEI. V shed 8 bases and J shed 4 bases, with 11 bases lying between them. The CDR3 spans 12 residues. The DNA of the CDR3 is TGTGCCAGCCGCAGGGTGAGCTATGGCTACACCTTC. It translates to CASRRVSYGYTF.

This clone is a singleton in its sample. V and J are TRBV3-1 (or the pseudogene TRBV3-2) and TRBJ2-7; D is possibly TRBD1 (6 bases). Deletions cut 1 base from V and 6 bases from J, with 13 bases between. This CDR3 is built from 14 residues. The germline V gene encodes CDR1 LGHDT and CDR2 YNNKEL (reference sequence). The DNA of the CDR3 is TGTGCCAGCAGCCAAGGGCAGGGGCCCGGCGAGCAGTACTTC. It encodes CASSQGQGPGEQYF.

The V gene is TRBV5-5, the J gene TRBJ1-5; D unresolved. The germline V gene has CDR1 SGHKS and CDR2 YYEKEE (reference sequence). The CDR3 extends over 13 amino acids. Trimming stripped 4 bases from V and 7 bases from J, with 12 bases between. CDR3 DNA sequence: TGTGCCAGCAGCGCAGAGAGGTGGCAGCCCCAGCATTTT. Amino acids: CASSAERWQPQHF.

The CDR3 DNA reads as TGCGCCAGCAGCTTGGACACCGGGTCCTGGGATACGCAGTATTTT. Translation: CASSLDTGSWDTQYF. The chain joins TRBV5-1 to TRBJ2-3, with D uncertain. The CDR3 runs to 15 residues. Trimming shortened V by 0 bases and J by 6 bases, and 14 bases separated the two germline ends. From germline, CDR1 is SGHRS and CDR2 YFSETQ.

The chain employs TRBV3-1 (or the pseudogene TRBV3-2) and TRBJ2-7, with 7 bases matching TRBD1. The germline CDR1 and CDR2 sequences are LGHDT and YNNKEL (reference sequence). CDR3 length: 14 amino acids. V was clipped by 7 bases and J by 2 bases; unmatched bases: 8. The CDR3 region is CASIVQGNPYEQYF. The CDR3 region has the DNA TGTGCCAGCATAGTACAGGGGAACCCCTACGAGCAGTACTTC.

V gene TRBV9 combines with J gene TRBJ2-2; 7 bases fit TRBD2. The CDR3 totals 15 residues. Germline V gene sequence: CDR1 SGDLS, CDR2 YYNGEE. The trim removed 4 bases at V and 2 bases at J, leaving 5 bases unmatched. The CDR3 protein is CASSRGGGNTGELFF. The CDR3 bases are TGTGCCAGCAGCCGCGGCGGGGGAAACACCGGGGAGCTGTTTTTT.

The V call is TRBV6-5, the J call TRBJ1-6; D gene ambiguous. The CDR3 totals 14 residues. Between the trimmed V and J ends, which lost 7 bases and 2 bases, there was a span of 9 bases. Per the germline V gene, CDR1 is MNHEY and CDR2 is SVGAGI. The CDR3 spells CASNPSTYNSPLHF. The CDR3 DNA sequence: TGTGCCAGCAACCCCAGCACCTATAATTCACCCCTCCACTTT.

The CDR3 region has the DNA TGTGCCAGCAGCCCAGGGCGCGGGAACTACGAGCAGTACTTC. This sequence encodes CASSPGRGNYEQYF. V and J are TRBV7-3 and TRBJ2-7; weak D call: TRBD2 (6 bases). The CDR3 covers 14 residues. The V and J ends lost 5 bases and 3 bases respectively, with 14 bases between them. The V gene's germline CDR1 is SGHTA and CDR2 FQGTGA. Together with reference TRBV7-3 and TRBJ2-7, the CDR3 gives the full variable domain: GAGVSQTPSNKVTEKGKYVELRCDPISGHTALYWYRQSLGQGPEFLIYFQGTGAADDSGLPNDRFFAVRPEGSVSTLKIQRTERGDSAVYLCASSPGRGNYEQYFGPGTRLTVT.

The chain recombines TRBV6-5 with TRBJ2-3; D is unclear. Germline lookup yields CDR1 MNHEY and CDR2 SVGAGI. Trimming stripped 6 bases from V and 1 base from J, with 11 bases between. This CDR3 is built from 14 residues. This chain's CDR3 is CASRYQPGTDTQYF. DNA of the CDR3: TGTGCCAGCAGGTACCAGCCGGGCACAGATACGCAGTATTTT.

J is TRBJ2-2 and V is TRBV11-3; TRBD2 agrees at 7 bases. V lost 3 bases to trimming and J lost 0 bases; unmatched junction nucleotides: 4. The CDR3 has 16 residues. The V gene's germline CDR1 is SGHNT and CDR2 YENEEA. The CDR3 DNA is TGTGCCAGCAGCTTTAGCGGGCCTCCGAACACCGGGGAGCTGTTTTTT. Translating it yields CASSFSGPPNTGELFF.

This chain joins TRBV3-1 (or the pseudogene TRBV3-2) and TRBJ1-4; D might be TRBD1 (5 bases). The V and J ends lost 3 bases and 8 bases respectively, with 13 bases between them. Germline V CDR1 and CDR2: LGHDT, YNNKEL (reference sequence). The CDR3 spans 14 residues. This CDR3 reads CASSHTTEREKLFF. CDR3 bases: TGTGCCAGCAGCCATACGACAGAGCGGGAAAAACTGTTTTTT.

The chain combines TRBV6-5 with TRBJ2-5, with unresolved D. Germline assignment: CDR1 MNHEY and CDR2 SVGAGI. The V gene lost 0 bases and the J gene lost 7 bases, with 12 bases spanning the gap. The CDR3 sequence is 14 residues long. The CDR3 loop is CASSYSPNLLTQYF. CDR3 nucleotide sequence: TGTGCCAGCAGTTACTCACCTAACCTCCTGACCCAGTACTTC.

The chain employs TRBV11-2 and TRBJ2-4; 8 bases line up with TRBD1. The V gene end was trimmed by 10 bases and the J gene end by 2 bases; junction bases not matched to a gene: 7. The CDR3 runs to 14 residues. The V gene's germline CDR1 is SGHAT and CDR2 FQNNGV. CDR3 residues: CATNPRGPKNIQYF. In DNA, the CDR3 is TGTGCCACCAACCCCAGGGGGCCCAAAAACATTCAGTACTTC.

The CDR3 sequence: CASTPDSRTDTQYF. The CDR3 DNA follows: TGTGCCAGCACCCCCGACAGCCGCACAGATACGCAGTATTTT. The chain joins TRBV27 to TRBJ2-3, with D possibly TRBD1 on 5 matching bases. This CDR3 is 14 amino acids long. CDR1 is MNHEY and CDR2 is SMNVEV in the germline V gene (reference sequence). V was pared by 7 bases and J by 1 base, with 12 bases between.

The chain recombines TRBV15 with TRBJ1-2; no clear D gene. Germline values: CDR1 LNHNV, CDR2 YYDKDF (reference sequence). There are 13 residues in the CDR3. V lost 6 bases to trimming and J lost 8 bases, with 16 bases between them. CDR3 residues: CATSRSSKKGYTF. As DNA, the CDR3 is TGTGCCACCAGTCGGTCCAGCAAAAAGGGCTACACCTTC.

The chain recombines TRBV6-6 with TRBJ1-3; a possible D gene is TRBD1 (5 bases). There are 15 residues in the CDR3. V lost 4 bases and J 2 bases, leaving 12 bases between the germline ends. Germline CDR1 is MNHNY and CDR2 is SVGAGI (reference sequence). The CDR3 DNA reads TGTGCCAGCAGTTTTTCCGGGACCGCTGGAAACACCATATATTTT. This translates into CASSFSGTAGNTIYF.

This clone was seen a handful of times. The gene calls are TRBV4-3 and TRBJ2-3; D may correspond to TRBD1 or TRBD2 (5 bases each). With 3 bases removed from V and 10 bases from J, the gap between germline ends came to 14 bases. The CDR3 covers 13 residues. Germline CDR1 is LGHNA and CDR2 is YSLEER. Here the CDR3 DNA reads TGCGCCAGCAGCCACGCAGGGAGTAGGCCGCAGTATTTT. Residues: CASSHAGSRPQYF.

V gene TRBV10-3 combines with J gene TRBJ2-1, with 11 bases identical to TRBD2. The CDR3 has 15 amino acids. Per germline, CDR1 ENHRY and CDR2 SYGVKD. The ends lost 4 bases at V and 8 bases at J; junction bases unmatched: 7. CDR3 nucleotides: TGTGCCATCAGTGGGATAGCGGGAGGGTTCCATGAGCAGTTCTTC. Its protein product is CAISGIAGGFHEQFF.

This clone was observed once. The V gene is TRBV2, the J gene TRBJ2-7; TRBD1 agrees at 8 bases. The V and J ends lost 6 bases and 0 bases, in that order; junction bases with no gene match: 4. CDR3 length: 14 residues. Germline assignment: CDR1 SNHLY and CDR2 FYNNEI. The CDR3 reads CASRTGGLSYEQYF. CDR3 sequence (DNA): TGTGCCAGCAGAACAGGGGGACTCTCCTACGAGCAGTACTTC.